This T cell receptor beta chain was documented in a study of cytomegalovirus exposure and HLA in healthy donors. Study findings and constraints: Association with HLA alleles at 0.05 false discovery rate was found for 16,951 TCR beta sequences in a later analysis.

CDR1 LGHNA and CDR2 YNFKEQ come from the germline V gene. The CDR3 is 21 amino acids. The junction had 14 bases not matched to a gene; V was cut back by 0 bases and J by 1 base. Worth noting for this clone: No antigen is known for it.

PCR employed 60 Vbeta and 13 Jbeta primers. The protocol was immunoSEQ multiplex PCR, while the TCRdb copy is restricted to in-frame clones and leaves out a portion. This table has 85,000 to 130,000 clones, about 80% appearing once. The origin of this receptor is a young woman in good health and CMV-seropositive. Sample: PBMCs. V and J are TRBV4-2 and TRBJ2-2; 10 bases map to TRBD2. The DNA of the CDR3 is TGTGCCAGCAGCCAAGATATTGCACTAGCGGGACCAAAAATGAACACCGGGGAGCTGTTTTTT. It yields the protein CASSQDIALAGPKMNTGELFF.